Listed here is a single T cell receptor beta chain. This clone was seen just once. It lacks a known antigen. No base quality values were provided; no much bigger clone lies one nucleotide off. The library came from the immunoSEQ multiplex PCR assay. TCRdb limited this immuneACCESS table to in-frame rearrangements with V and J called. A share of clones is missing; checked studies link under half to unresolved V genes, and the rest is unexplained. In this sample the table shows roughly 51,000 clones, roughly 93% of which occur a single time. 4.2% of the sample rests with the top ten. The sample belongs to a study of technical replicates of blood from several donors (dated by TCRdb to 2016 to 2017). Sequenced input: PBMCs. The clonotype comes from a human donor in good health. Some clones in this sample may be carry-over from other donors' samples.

The DNA sequence reads TGTGCCAGCAGTTACTCCGCGGTCCACGGGATCTACGAGCAGTACTTC. Translated, it gives CASSYSAVHGIYEQYF. This chain is built from TRBV6-5 and TRBJ2-7; perhaps TRBD2 is the D gene, with 5 bases matching. The CDR3 goes from the cysteine to the phenylalanine over 16 residues. Only the CDR3 part of the read is kept: 48 bases, read in frame from the first base. The germline V gene yields MNHEY for CDR1 and SVGAGI for CDR2. V lost 0 bases and J lost 3 bases; the stretch between them is 15 bases long.